The following is a T cell receptor (beta chain) sequence with its context. The data originate from a study of blood T cell repertoires in COVID-19. This CDR3 contains 15 residues. V was clipped by 6 bases and J by 8 bases; unmatched bases: 7. Germline V gene lookup returns CDR1 KGHDR and CDR2 SFDVKD. Sequencing used immunoSEQ multiplex PCR; TCRdb keeps in-frame clones, though not all of them. The sample includes 230,000 or so clones, 80% to 85% seen only once; the top ten take just under 20%. The receptor comes from a man aged 25-45 years with active or convalescent COVID-19. This chain connects TRBV24-1 to TRBJ1-4; 11 bases are shared with TRBD1. What was sequenced was peripheral blood. The CDR3 DNA is TGTGCCACCAGTCCCAGGACAGGGGGCAAGGAAAAACTGTTTTTT. Translation gives CATSPRTGGKEKLFF.